These T cell receptor beta chains were read from a single sample in a study of T cells after yellow fever vaccination. TCRdb re-called the 5' RACE reads through MiXCR, storing one row per CDR3 protein. This table has about 58,000 distinct CDR3 sequences, approximately 5.7% appearing once. The sample was PBMCs, either bulk or a sorted T-cell subset (CD4+, CD8+, memory, or dextramer-sorted; not recorded which), taken on the day of the yellow fever booster vaccination. The source of these receptors is a man aged 18 to 29 who received the YFV17D yellow fever vaccine. Each CDR3 is given with its conserved first and last residue. The D gene is left open where the match is weak. Clone size, where shown, is once, few, many, or a class for clones that have expanded.

CDR3 length	V gene	D gene	J gene	clone size	CDR3 protein	CDR3 DNA
13	TRBV29-1	-	TRBJ1-2	many	CSVPLDSNYGYTF	TGCAGCGTGCCCCTAGACAGTAACTATGGCTACACCTTC
16	TRBV9	TRBD2	TRBJ2-3	many	CASSASGGQGTDTQYF	TGTGCCAGCAGCGCAAGCGGGGGGCAGGGCACAGATACGCAGTATTTT
16	TRBV7-3	-	TRBJ2-1	many	CASSVLGAPGTNEQFF	TGTGCCAGCAGTGTGTTGGGGGCCCCGGGGACAAATGAGCAGTTCTTC
13	TRBV7-2	-	TRBJ1-6	few	CASRQGYNSPLHF	TGTGCCAGCAGACAGGGTTACAATTCACCCCTCCACTTT
15	TRBV20-1	TRBD1	TRBJ1-5	-	CSASVTGLLDQPQHF	TGCAGTGCTAGTGTGACAGGGTTACTAGACCAGCCCCAGCATTTT
15	TRBV12-3/TRBV12-4	TRBD1	TRBJ2-1	many	CASSPGQASLYEQFF	TGTGCCAGCTCCCCCGGACAGGCTTCTCTGTATGAGCAGTTCTTC
12	TRBV7-9	-	TRBJ2-3	many	CASSRGTDTQYF	TGTGCCAGCAGCCGCGGCACAGATACGCAGTATTTT
14	TRBV4-1	-	TRBJ1-1	many	CASSLDRTNTEAFF	TGCGCCAGCAGCCTGGACAGAACCAACACTGAAGCTTTCTTT
14	TRBV20-1	-	TRBJ1-1	many	CSASPLNTVTEAFF	TGCAGTGCTAGCCCCTTGAACACAGTTACTGAAGCTTTCTTT
14	TRBV7-3	-	TRBJ2-1	many	CASSLDRNYNEQFF	TGTGCCAGCAGCTTAGACAGGAATTACAATGAGCAGTTCTTC